The 29 T cell receptor beta chains below all came from one sample that was sequenced in a study of blood T cell repertoires in COVID-19. The table came from immunoSEQ multiplex PCR; TCRdb's copy has only in-frame clones and leaves some out. The sample has about 200,000 clones, less than 90% seen once. The specimen was peripheral blood. All receptors derive from a woman aged 70-85 years with acute or convalescent COVID-19.

J is TRBJ1-5 and V is TRBV19, with D tentatively TRBD1 (6 bases). Germline V lookup: CDR1 LNHDA, CDR2 SQIVND (reference sequence). There are 17 residues in the CDR3. V was pared by 3 bases and J by 0 bases, with 15 bases between. CDR3 nucleotide sequence: TGTGCCAGTAGTATGGAAACAGGGCGATATAGCAATCAGCCCCAGCATTTT. Its protein is CASSMETGRYSNQPQHF.

V gene TRBV5-4 combines with J gene TRBJ2-3, with no clear D. In germline, CDR1 is SGHNT, CDR2 YYREEE (reference sequence). The V end was cut by 0 bases, the J end by 0 bases, with 5 bases between. The CDR3 runs 14 residues. The CDR3 region has the DNA TGTGCCAGCAGCTTGGGAGCTAGCACAGATACGCAGTATTTT. This sequence encodes CASSLGASTDTQYF.

The chain joins TRBV28 to TRBJ2-5; 10 bases align to TRBD1. After removal of 4 bases from V and 5 bases from J, the junction contained 4 bases not matched to a gene. This CDR3 comprises 14 residues. The germline CDR1 and CDR2 sequences are MDHEN and SYDVKM. Here the CDR3 DNA reads TGTGCCAGCAGTTGGACAGGGGGTAGGGAGACCCAGTACTTC. The encoded protein is CASSWTGGRETQYF.

The J gene is TRBJ1-5, the V gene TRBV5-5; D is possibly TRBD1 (5 bases). Germline V lookup: CDR1 SGHKS, CDR2 YYEKEE (reference sequence). Trimming took off 0 bases at V and 4 bases at J, with 11 bases between the two ends. The CDR3 contains 15 residues. This chain's CDR3 is CASSLGQRGNQPQHF. The CDR3 DNA reads TGTGCCAGCAGCTTGGGACAGCGTGGGAATCAGCCCCAGCATTTT.

The rearrangement joins TRBV7-9 to TRBJ2-1; the match to TRBD2 covers 9 bases. Trimming cost V 4 bases and J 7 bases; bases outside gene matches: 14. This CDR3 is 17 amino acids long. Germline CDR1 and CDR2: SEHNR and FQNEAQ (reference sequence). CDR3 in amino acids: CASSSPGLAGYTNEQFF. CDR3 DNA sequence: TGTGCCAGCAGCTCGCCGGGACTAGCAGGGTACACTAATGAGCAGTTCTTC. Supplemented by reference TRBV7-9 and TRBJ2-1, the full variable domain reads DTGVSQNPRHKITKRGQNVTFRCDPISEHNRLYWYRQTLGQGPEFLTYFQNEAQLEKSRLLSDRFSAERPKGSFSTLEIQRTEQGDSAMYLCASSSPGLAGYTNEQFFGPGTRLTVL.

The chain combines TRBV9 with TRBJ2-7; TRBD2 matches at 16 bases. The V segment lost 4 bases and the J segment 4 bases; nucleotides outside the gene matches: 14. Germline values: CDR1 SGDLS, CDR2 YYNGEE. This CDR3 is built from 19 residues. CDR3 residues: CASSLGTSGRAGPVYEQYF. As DNA, the CDR3 is TGTGCCAGCAGCCTAGGGACTAGCGGGAGGGCCGGGCCCGTATACGAGCAGTACTTC. Complete variable domain (other parts from reference TRBV9 and TRBJ2-7): DSGVTQTPKHLITATGQRVTLRCSPRSGDLSVYWYQQSLDQGLQFLIQYYNGEERAKGNILERFSAQQFPDLHSELNLSSLELGDSALYFCASSLGTSGRAGPVYEQYFGPGTRLTVT.

Written as DNA, the CDR3 is TGTGCCAGCAGCCAGACAGCCCCGAATCAGCCCCAGCATTTT. Residues: CASSQTAPNQPQHF. The gene calls are TRBV28 and TRBJ1-5; TRBD1 is a possible D gene (5 bases). The germline gives CDR1 MDHEN, CDR2 SYDVKM. The V gene lost 6 bases and the J gene lost 4 bases, with 13 bases spanning the gap. This CDR3 contains 14 residues.

The chain recombines TRBV3-1 (or the pseudogene TRBV3-2) with TRBJ2-1; 9 nucleotides agree with TRBD2. With 4 bases clipped from V and 7 bases from J, the junction kept 8 bases outside the gene matches. Germline CDR1 LGHDT, CDR2 YNNKEL (reference sequence). This CDR3 has 15 residues. The CDR3 region is CASSPSGIGWNEQFF. The CDR3 DNA sequence: TGTGCCAGCAGCCCTAGCGGGATAGGGTGGAATGAGCAGTTCTTC.

This rearrangement joins TRBV10-2 to TRBJ2-7; 9 bases map to TRBD2. CDR3 length: 14 residues. Germline V gene sequence: CDR1 WSHSY, CDR2 SAAADI. The junction had 12 bases not matched to a gene; V was cut back by 10 bases and J by 5 bases. The CDR3 loop is CATAPSGDGHEQYF. The DNA for the CDR3 is TGCGCCACCGCCCCTAGCGGGGACGGCCACGAGCAGTACTTC.

This clone came up a few times. J is TRBJ1-1 and V is TRBV10-3; 8 bases line up with TRBD1. The V segment lost 8 bases and the J segment 3 bases; nucleotides outside the gene matches: 8. The germline V gene encodes CDR1 ENHRY and CDR2 SYGVKD. There are 14 residues in the CDR3. This chain's CDR3 is CAISQGATYTEAFF. The CDR3 DNA is TGTGCCATCTCGCAGGGGGCTACCTACACTGAAGCTTTCTTT.

The V and J genes are TRBV12-5 and TRBJ2-3, with a possible D match to TRBD2 (5 bases). The ends were cut back, 6 bases at V and 4 bases at J, with 17 bases in the middle. This CDR3 has 15 residues. In germline, CDR1 is LGHNT, CDR2 FRNRAP. In nucleotides, the CDR3 is TGTGCTAGTGGAACCCCTGACGGGGTCGCAGATACGCAGTATTTT. Translating it yields CASGTPDGVADTQYF.

A note on this clone: At the DNA level, this CDR3 is encoded by other sequences in the same sample as well. The rearrangement links TRBV7-2 to TRBJ2-7, with D perhaps TRBD1 (5 bases). Looked up from germline, CDR1 is SGHTA and CDR2 is FQGNSA. V was cut by 3 bases and J by 1 base, with 13 bases left in between. This CDR3 contains 15 residues. The CDR3 DNA follows: TGTGCCAGCAGCTTCGGGCAGGGCCCTTCCTACGAGCAGTACTTC. Translating gives CASSFGQGPSYEQYF.

The genes are TRBV7-8 and TRBJ1-4, with TRBD1 identical over 8 bases. This CDR3 spans 19 amino acids. V lost 5 bases and J lost 4; bases outside the gene matches: 18. The germline CDR1 and CDR2 sequences are SGHVS and FQNEAQ. CDR3 nucleotide sequence: TGTGCCAGCAGCACTAGGACAGGGCTTGGGCGTGGTATTAATGAAAAACTGTTTTTT. Its protein product is CASSTRTGLGRGINEKLFF.

The chain links TRBV20-1 to TRBJ2-3; the match to TRBD2 covers 10 bases. Germline values: CDR1 DFQATT, CDR2 SNEGSKA (reference sequence). V trimming: 3 bases; J trimming: 6 bases; junction bases outside the gene matches: 9. CDR3 length: 15 amino acids. The CDR3 DNA is TGCAGTGCTAGTGTAGCGGGGGGCCGGGGGGATACGCAGTATTTT. It is translated as CSASVAGGRGDTQYF.

V usage is TRBV7-9 and J usage is TRBJ1-5; 12 nucleotides line up with TRBD1. The CDR3 length is 18 residues. Germline V gene data show CDR1 as SEHNR and CDR2 as FQNEAQ (reference sequence). Germline trimming cut 4 bases from V and 7 bases from J; bases unmatched to any gene: 14. The CDR3 DNA sequence: TGTGCCAGCAGCTCTTACCCGGGACAGGGGGCATCAGGGCAGCCCCAGCATTTT. It codes for CASSSYPGQGASGQPQHF. The full variable domain, in which reference TRBV7-9 and TRBJ1-5 provide the parts outside the CDR3, is DTGVSQNPRHKITKRGQNVTFRCDPISEHNRLYWYRQTLGQGPEFLTYFQNEAQLEKSRLLSDRFSAERPKGSFSTLEIQRTEQGDSAMYLCASSSYPGQGASGQPQHFGDGTRLSIL.

J is TRBJ1-3 and V is TRBV19, with D unresolved. Between the trimmed V and J ends, which lost 3 bases and 0 bases, there was a span of 6 bases. The CDR3 is made up of 14 amino acids. Germline lookup yields CDR1 LNHDA and CDR2 SQIVND (reference sequence). The CDR3 DNA is TGTGCCAGTAGTATGGGGAGCTCTGGAAACACCATATATTTT. It codes for CASSMGSSGNTIYF. Filled out from reference TRBV19 and TRBJ1-3, the complete variable domain reads DGGITQSPKYLFRKEGQNVTLSCEQNLNHDAMYWYRQDPGQGLRLIYYSQIVNDFQKGDIAEGYSVSREKKESFPLTVTSAQKNPTAFYLCASSMGSSGNTIYFGEGSWLTVV.

The genes are TRBV6-6 and TRBJ1-1; D is perhaps TRBD1 (5 bases). Germline CDR1 MNHNY, CDR2 SVGAGI (reference sequence). CDR3 length: 15 amino acids. The V end was cut by 6 bases, the J end by 3 bases, with 17 bases between. CDR3 in DNA: TGTGCCAGCAGCAATCGGGGGGGAATCGACACTGAAGCTTTCTTT. Encoded protein: CASSNRGGIDTEAFF.

The chain recombines TRBV28 with TRBJ2-5; 15 bases are shared with TRBD2. V dropped 4 bases and J dropped 5; count of bases not matched to a gene: 2. The germline CDR1 and CDR2 sequences are MDHEN and SYDVKM. This CDR3 is built from 15 residues. The CDR3 DNA reads TGTGCCAGCAGTTGGACTAGCGGGAGGGTGGAGACCCAGTACTTC. This encodes CASSWTSGRVETQYF.

This chain links TRBV19 with TRBJ1-5; tentative D call: TRBD1 (6 bases). V was cut by 7 bases and J by 4 bases, with 20 bases left in between. CDR3 length: 16 residues. The germline V gene encodes CDR1 LNHDA and CDR2 SQIVND (reference sequence). Written as DNA, the CDR3 is TGTGCCAGTACTCCGAAAGGGGGGGTTGGGAATCAGCCCCAGCATTTT. Its translation: CASTPKGGVGNQPQHF.

The chain employs TRBV29-1 and TRBJ1-5; possibly TRBD1 for D (5 bases). The germline V gene has CDR1 SQVTM and CDR2 ANQGSEA. The V gene lost 4 bases and the J gene lost 1 base, with 5 bases spanning the gap. The CDR3 has 12 residues. For the CDR3, the DNA is TGCAGCGTTGCAGGGAGCAATCAGCCCCAGCATTTT. This sequence encodes CSVAGSNQPQHF.

A few counts support this clone. The CDR3 here is CASTGQGGAYGYTF. The CDR3 region has the DNA TGTGCCAGCACAGGACAGGGTGGGGCCTATGGCTACACCTTC. This chain uses TRBV6-5 with TRBJ1-2, with TRBD1 identical over 8 bases. Germline CDR1 is MNHEY and CDR2 is SVGAGI. CDR3 length equals 14 residues. Unmatched junction bases numbered 8, after V lost 7 bases and J lost 4 bases.

This clone is a singleton in its sample. The rearrangement links TRBV7-3 to TRBJ2-1, with D possibly TRBD2 on 6 matching bases. V lost 1 base to trimming and J lost 1 base, with 14 bases between them. The CDR3 spans 17 residues. CDR1 SGHTA and CDR2 FQGTGA come from the germline V gene. The DNA for the CDR3 is TGTGCCAGCAGCTTAAAAGTCCGGCGGGGATCCTACAATGAGCAGTTCTTC. Translating gives CASSLKVRRGSYNEQFF.

The chain links TRBV9 to TRBJ2-1, with D perhaps TRBD2 (6 bases). Per the germline V gene, CDR1 is SGDLS and CDR2 is YYNGEE. CDR3 length: 13 amino acids. Deletions cut 4 bases from V and 4 bases from J, with 9 bases between. CDR3 amino acids: CASSRGLYNEQFF. CDR3 nucleotide sequence: TGTGCCAGCAGCAGGGGACTTTACAATGAGCAGTTCTTC.

The genes are TRBV14 and TRBJ1-1; D remains ambiguous. Germline V lookup: CDR1 SGHDN, CDR2 FVKESK. This CDR3 contains 14 residues. V was pared by 5 bases and J by 2 bases, with 12 bases between. The CDR3 DNA reads TGTGCCAGCAGCGATACAGTGGTTAACACTGAAGCTTTCTTT. This encodes CASSDTVVNTEAFF.

This clone was picked up a small number of times. The J gene is TRBJ2-7, the V gene TRBV6-2 or TRBV6-3; 7 bases line up with TRBD2. Per the germline V gene, CDR1 is MNHEY and CDR2 is SVGEGT. V gave up 7 bases and J gave up 2 bases; unmatched junction bases: 11. The CDR3 length is 15 residues. The CDR3 is CASTPVGAGTYEQYF. CDR3 nucleotide sequence: TGTGCCAGCACCCCAGTCGGAGCGGGAACCTACGAGCAGTACTTC.

J is TRBJ1-5 and V is TRBV9; no clear D gene. The CDR3 loop spans 15 amino acids. The V end was cut by 3 bases, the J end by 0 bases, with 10 bases between. Germline V gene lookup returns CDR1 SGDLS and CDR2 YYNGEE. The CDR3 spells CASSALRDSNQPQHF. The CDR3 DNA reads as TGTGCCAGCAGCGCCTTGAGGGATAGCAATCAGCCCCAGCATTTT.

The chain joins TRBV6-2 or TRBV6-3 to TRBJ2-7; tentative D call: TRBD2 (5 bases). The CDR3 has 14 residues. CDR1 is MNHEY, CDR2 SVGEGT, per germline. Trimming stripped 1 base from V and 2 bases from J, with 9 bases between. CDR3 sequence: CASSYWVGAYEQYF. In DNA, the CDR3 is TGTGCCAGCAGTTACTGGGTGGGAGCCTACGAGCAGTACTTC.

The genes are TRBV5-4 and TRBJ2-6; 8 nucleotides line up with TRBD1. V gave up 5 bases and J gave up 4 bases; unmatched junction bases: 11. The CDR3 is 17 amino acids. Germline CDR1 reads SGHNT; CDR2 reads YYREEE (reference sequence). CDR3 loop: CASSSPGGRAGANVLTF. CDR3 sequence (DNA): TGTGCCAGCAGTTCCCCAGGGGGCCGGGCGGGGGCCAACGTCCTGACTTTC. The full variable domain, rest sourced from reference TRBV5-4 and TRBJ2-6, is ETGVTQSPTHLIKTRGQQVTLRCSSQSGHNTVSWYQQALGQGPQFIFQYYREEENGRGNFPPRFSGLQFPNYSSELNVNALELDDSALYLCASSSPGGRAGANVLTFGAGSRLTVL.

This chain connects TRBV29-1 to TRBJ1-2, with D hard to call. Germline CDR1 is SQVTM and CDR2 is ANQGSEA. This CDR3 is built from 10 residues. V lost 3 bases and J 10 bases, leaving 9 bases between the germline ends. The chain's CDR3 is CSVDVGDYTF. The CDR3 nucleotides read TGCAGCGTTGACGTGGGAGACTACACCTTC.